The 6 T cell receptor beta chains below all came from one sample that was sequenced in a study of Graves' ophthalmopathy and Graves' hyperthyroidism. The authors amplified TCR beta CDR3 regions, and they did so from RNA transcripts for repertoire sequencing. Investigators did first-round RT-PCR with HTBI primers, then second-round multiplex PCR. TCRdb fed the multiplex PCR reads into MiXCR, producing one record per CDR3 protein. The table records about 400,000 distinct CDR3 sequences, 15% to 19% of them present only once. The sample consisted of peripheral blood. The receptors stem from a woman younger than 35 with stable Graves' hyperthyroidism.

This clonotype was picked up many times. The chain employs TRBV6-1 and TRBJ2-5; no definite D call. The CDR3 spans 13 residues. Germline CDR1 and CDR2: MNHNS and SASEGT. V lost 6 bases and J lost 5, with 13 bases in between. This chain's CDR3 is CASRRLPPETQYF. CDR3 nucleotide sequence: TGTGCCAGCAGAAGACTGCCCCCCGAGACCCAGTACTTC.

The gene calls are TRBV12-3 or TRBV12-4 and TRBJ2-2; maybe TRBD1 (5 bases). V dropped 7 bases and J dropped 6 bases, with 18 bases sitting between them. The CDR3 has 15 residues. CDR3 amino acids: CASTQKGRAAGELFF. The CDR3 coding sequence is TGTGCCAGCACCCAAAAGGGCAGGGCGGCCGGGGAGCTGTTTTTT.

This clonotype occurred many times. This sequence joins TRBV29-1 and TRBJ1-1; D is unresolved. V dropped 4 bases and J dropped 6 bases, with 6 bases sitting between them. Germline V gene lookup returns CDR1 SQVTM and CDR2 ANQGSEA. This CDR3 region has 10 residues. The CDR3 DNA follows: TGCAGCGTTGCGTTGGCTGAAGCTTTCTTT. Residues: CSVALAEAFF.

This clonotype was seen at least ten times. The rearrangement uses TRBV12-3 or TRBV12-4 and TRBJ1-2, with D uncertain. The CDR3 consists of 14 residues. The ends were cut back, 3 bases at V and 12 bases at J, with 20 bases in the middle. The DNA for the CDR3 is TGTGCCAGCAGTTTGTTCCCGGCGACGGCTACCCACACCTTC. Protein sequence: CASSLFPATATHTF.

This chain joins TRBV6-1 and TRBJ2-7, with D possibly TRBD1 on 8 matching bases. V shed 8 bases and J shed 4 bases, with 24 bases lying between them. This CDR3 contains 16 residues. CDR1 and CDR2 from the germline V gene are MNHNS and SASEGT. The CDR3 is CASPQGAGRGLYEQYF. CDR3 DNA: TGTGCCAGCCCCCAGGGGGCCGGGCGGGGGTTATACGAGCAGTACTTC.

This clonotype has ten or more counts. This chain links TRBV2 with TRBJ1-2, with D uncertain. Between the trimmed V and J ends, which lost 5 bases and 2 bases, there was a span of 12 bases. The CDR3 sequence is 14 residues long. Germline values: CDR1 SNHLY, CDR2 FYNNEI. The CDR3 region has the DNA TGTGCCAGCAGTTCGCAGGCCGCAAACTATGGCTACACCTTC. Its translation is CASSSQAANYGYTF.